The entry that follows covers one T cell receptor beta chain sequence. What antigen it recognizes has not been identified. There are no base qualities to consult, and no much larger clone falls within one base. This entry comes from a study of Ad26.COV2.S vaccination and SARS-CoV-2 variants (TCRdb year 2021). Turning to the overall study: Vaccine-arm donors came from COV1001, a multicentre, randomized, double-blind, placebo-controlled phase I-IIa trial of Ad26.COV2.S in healthy adults. Ad26.COV2.S was administered intramuscularly at a dose of 5x10^10 or 1x10^11 viral particles, either as one shot or as two shots given 56 days apart. TCRbeta repertoire sequencing served as the tool for gauging how specific and how broad the SARS-CoV-2-reactive T cell receptors were following Ad26.COV2.S vaccination. The TCR-sequenced set comprised roughly 30 samples: about 19 Ad26.COV2.S vaccine recipients, 5 placebo recipients and 8 SARS-CoV-2 convalescent individuals. Participants in the trial were split at random into five groups of five each, receiving low-dose or high-dose Ad26.COV2.S once or twice, or else placebo on both occasions. Investigators remained blinded to trial group allocation during experiments and outcome assessment. What the authors observed across the whole study: Comparable non-spike TCR breadth was observed between vaccine and placebo recipients, consistent with only spike being contained in the vaccine. The study was not powered for comparison of responses between vaccine doses or regimens. Substantial breadth of spike-specific CD8+ and CD4+ T cell responses was reported after vaccination. It was noted by the authors that total T cell responses may have been underestimated by the TCR breadth and depth analyses. Higher spike-specific TCR breadth was observed in Ad26.COV2.S recipients than in placebo recipients (P = 0.0014).

The sample's treatment or condition label, decoded: some 20 received Ad26.COV2.S at low or high dose, single or two shots; several received placebo; per-sample allocation not given. Repertoires of vaccine and placebo recipients were sequenced from samples collected on day 63 after the first injection. Between 29 July and 7 August 2020, Cohort 1b enrolled around 24 adults aged 18-55 years at one site in Boston, USA. Ad26.COV2.S consisted of a replication-incompetent adenovirus type 26 vector by which a prefusion-stabilized SARS-CoV-2 spike protein from the original Wuhan strain was expressed. Including the terminal cysteine and phenylalanine, the CDR3 comprises 13 residues. Only the CDR3 DNA is retained, 39 bases long and in frame from the first base. Clipping removes 6 bases from V and 2 bases from J, with 3 as the unmatched junction base count. TCRbeta CDR3 regions were sequenced with the immunoSEQ Assay. After extraction, genomic DNA underwent amplification by bias-controlled multiplex PCR, followed by high-throughput sequencing. In the source study's methods: To quantify the absolute abundance of each unique TCRbeta CDR3 region, sequences were collapsed and filtered. T cell fraction was estimated by normalizing TCRbeta template counts to usable DNA, with usable DNA measured through amplification of reference genes found in all nucleated cells. Repertoire TCRs were annotated as SARS-CoV-2-specific by exact matching of V gene, CDR3 amino acid sequence and J gene to a known reactive TCR set. MIRA supplied the reference SARS-CoV-2 TCR set, which was filtered for enrichment in COVID-19-positive ImmuneCODE repertoires so that public or cross-reactive TCRs were removed. Using the MIRA antigens, annotated TCRs were further analysed by specific ORF or by position within an ORF. Breadth was defined as annotated unique rearrangements over total unique productive rearrangements; depth was the summed frequency of those rearrangements. Group comparisons of TCR breadth used two-sided Wilcoxon rank-sum tests. In its TCRdb copy, this immuneACCESS table keeps in-frame sequences only and misses some clones. Where compared with another copy, unresolved V genes explain less than half of these, and the others have no known cause. The V and J calls and clone size were taken over from that table, and D and trimming were inferred from the DNA. This sample is represented by about 440,000 clones; 87% of them were singletons. Of the sample, 9.5% to 15% falls within the top ten clones.

The receptor chain draws on TRBV12-3 or TRBV12-4 and TRBJ1-1; TRBD1 matches 7 bases in the middle. The source is a person aged 18-60 years who received the Ad26.COV2.S COVID-19 vaccine or a placebo. The sequences come from peripheral blood, collected in a trial of Ad26.COV2.S vaccine versus placebo. The CDR3 protein sequence reads: CASRGTANTEAFF. The nucleotide sequence reads TGTGCCAGCAGGGGGACAGCAAACACTGAAGCTTTCTTT.